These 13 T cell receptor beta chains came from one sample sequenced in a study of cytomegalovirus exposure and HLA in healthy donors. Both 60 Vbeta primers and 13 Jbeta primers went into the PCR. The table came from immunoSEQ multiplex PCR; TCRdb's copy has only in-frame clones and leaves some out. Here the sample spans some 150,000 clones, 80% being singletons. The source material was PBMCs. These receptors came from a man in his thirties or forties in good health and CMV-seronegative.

CDR3 DNA: TGTGCCAGCAGTCCGGGACAGGCCCCCTACGAGCAGTACTTC. This encodes CASSPGQAPYEQYF. This sequence joins TRBV27 and TRBJ2-7, with 8 bases that match TRBD1. Germline V gives CDR1 MNHEY, CDR2 SMNVEV (reference sequence). The CDR3 covers 14 residues. J lost 2 bases, V lost 5 bases, and 5 bases had no gene match.

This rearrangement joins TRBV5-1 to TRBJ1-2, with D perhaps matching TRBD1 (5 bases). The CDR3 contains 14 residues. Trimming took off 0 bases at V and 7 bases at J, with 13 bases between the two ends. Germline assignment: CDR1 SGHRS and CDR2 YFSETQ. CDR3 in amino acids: CASSLAGGAGGYTF. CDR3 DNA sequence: TGCGCCAGCAGCTTGGCAGGAGGGGCTGGTGGCTACACCTTC. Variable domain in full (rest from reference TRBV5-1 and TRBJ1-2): KAGVTQTPRYLIKTRGQQVTLSCSPISGHRSVSWYQQTPGQGLQFLFEYFSETQRNKGNFPGRFSGRQFSNSRSEMNVSTLELGDSALYLCASSLAGGAGGYTFGSGTRLTVV.

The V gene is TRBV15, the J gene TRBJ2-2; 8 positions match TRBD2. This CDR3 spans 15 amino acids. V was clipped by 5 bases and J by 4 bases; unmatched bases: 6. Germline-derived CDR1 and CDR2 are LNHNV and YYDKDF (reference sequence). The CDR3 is CATSARGRPTGELFF. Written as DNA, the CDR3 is TGTGCCACCAGCGCCCGCGGGAGGCCCACCGGGGAGCTGTTTTTT.

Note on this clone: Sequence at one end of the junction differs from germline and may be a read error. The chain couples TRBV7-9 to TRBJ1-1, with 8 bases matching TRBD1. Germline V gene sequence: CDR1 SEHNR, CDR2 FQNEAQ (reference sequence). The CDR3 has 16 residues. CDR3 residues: CSSSLVGQGFVCRAFF. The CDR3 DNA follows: TGTTCCAGCAGCTTAGTTGGACAGGGTTTTGTTTGTCGGGCTTTCTTT. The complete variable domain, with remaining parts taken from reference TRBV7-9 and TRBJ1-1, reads DTGVSQNPRHKITKRGQNVTFRCDPISEHNRLYWYRQTLGQGPEFLTYFQNEAQLEKSRLLSDRFSAERPKGSFSTLEIQRTEQGDSAMYLCSSSLVGQGFVCRAFFGQGTRLTVV.

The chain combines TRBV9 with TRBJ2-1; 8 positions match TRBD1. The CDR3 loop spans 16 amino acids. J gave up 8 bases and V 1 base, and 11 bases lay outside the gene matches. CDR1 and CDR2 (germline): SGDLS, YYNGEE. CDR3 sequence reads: CASSVRVDRAWDEQFF. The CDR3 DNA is TGTGCCAGCAGCGTACGAGTGGACAGGGCGTGGGATGAGCAGTTCTTC.

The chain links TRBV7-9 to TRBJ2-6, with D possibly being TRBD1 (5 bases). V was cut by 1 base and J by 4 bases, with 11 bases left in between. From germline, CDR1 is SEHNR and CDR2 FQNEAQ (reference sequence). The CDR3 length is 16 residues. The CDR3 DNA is TGTGCCAGCAGCTTAGGCCGGACACACGGGGCCAACGTCCTGACTTTC. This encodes CASSLGRTHGANVLTF.

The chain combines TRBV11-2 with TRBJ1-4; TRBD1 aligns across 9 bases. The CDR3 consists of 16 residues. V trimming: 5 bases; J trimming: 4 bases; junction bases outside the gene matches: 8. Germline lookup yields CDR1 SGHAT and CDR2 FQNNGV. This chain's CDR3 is CASSLTPDRGNEKLFF. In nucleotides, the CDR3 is TGTGCCAGCAGCCTAACCCCGGACAGGGGTAATGAAAAACTGTTTTTT. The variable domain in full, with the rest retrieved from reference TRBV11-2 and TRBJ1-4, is EAGVAQSPRYKIIEKRQSVAFWCNPISGHATLYWYQQILGQGPKLLIQFQNNGVVDDSQLPKDRFSAERLKGVDSTLKIQPAKLEDSAVYLCASSLTPDRGNEKLFFGSGTQLSVL.

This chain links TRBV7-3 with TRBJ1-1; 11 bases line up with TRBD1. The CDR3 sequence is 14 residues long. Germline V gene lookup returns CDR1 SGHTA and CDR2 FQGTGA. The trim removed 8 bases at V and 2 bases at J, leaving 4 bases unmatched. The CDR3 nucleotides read TGTGCCAGCTCCGGACAGGGGGCTAACACTGAAGCTTTCTTT. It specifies CASSGQGANTEAFF.

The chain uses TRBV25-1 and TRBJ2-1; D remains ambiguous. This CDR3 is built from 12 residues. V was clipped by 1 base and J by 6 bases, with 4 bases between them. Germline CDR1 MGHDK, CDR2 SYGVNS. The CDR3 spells CASSEWANEQFF. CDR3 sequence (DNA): TGTGCCAGCAGTGAATGGGCCAATGAGCAGTTCTTC. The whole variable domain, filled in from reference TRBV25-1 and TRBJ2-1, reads EADIYQTPRYLVIGTGKKITLECSQTMGHDKMYWYQQDPGMELHLIHYSYGVNSTEKGDLSSESTVSRIRTEHFPLTLESARPSHTSQYLCASSEWANEQFFGPGTRLTVL.

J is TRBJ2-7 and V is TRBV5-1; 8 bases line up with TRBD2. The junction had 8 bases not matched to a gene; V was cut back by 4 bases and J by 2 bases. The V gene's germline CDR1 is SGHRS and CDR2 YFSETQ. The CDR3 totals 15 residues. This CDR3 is CASSRRMGLAYEQYF. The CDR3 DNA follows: TGCGCCAGCAGCCGTAGGATGGGACTAGCCTACGAGCAGTACTTC.

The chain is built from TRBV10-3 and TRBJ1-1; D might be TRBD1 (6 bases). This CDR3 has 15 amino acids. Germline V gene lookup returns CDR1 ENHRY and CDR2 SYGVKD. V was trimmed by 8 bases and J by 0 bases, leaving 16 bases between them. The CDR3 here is CAIRRTDDMNTEAFF. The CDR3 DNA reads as TGTGCCATCCGCCGGACAGACGATATGAACACTGAAGCTTTCTTT.

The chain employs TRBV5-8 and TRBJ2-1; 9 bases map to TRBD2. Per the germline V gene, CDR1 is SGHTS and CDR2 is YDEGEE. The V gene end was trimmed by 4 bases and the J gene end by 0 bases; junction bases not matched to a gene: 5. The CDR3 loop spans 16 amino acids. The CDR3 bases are TGTGCCAGCAGCCCCGGTAGCGGGAGCTCCTACAATGAGCAGTTCTTC. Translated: CASSPGSGSSYNEQFF.

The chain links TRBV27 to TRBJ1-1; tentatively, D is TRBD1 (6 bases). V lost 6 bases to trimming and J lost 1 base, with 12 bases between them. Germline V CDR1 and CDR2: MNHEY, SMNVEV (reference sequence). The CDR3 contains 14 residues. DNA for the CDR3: TGTGCCAGCAGGCTATTGGGACAGAACACTGAAGCTTTCTTT. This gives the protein CASRLLGQNTEAFF.